A single T cell receptor beta chain is shown here with its context. The antigen is unknown. TCRdb reanalysed the RT-PCR reads using MiXCR and keeps one entry per CDR3 protein. This table holds hundreds of thousands of distinct CDR3 sequences, 14% found once. This entry is derived from a study of response to subunit inactivated influenza vaccine. Broader study findings: It was the authors' suggestion that each seasonal influenza vaccination recruits few new T cells.

The sequenced sample was PBMCs from blood, obtained 14 days before vaccination. The clonotype was recovered from a man in his forties or fifties who received an inactivated influenza vaccine.

The DNA of the CDR3 is TGTGCCAGCAGCTTAGGTACAGGGCCCTATGATGGCTACACCTTC. It specifies CASSLGTGPYDGYTF. This chain uses TRBV7-6 with TRBJ1-2, with D possibly being TRBD1 (6 bases). This CDR3 contains 15 residues. Germline V lookup: CDR1 SGHVS, CDR2 FNYEAQ. V dropped 1 base and J dropped 6 bases, with 15 bases sitting between them.